A selection of T cell receptor beta chains follows, all from one sample in a study of shared clonotypes between healthy human individuals. TCRdb keeps only in-frame clones here, not all; method: immunoSEQ multiplex PCR. The table lists fewer than 800,000 clones, just over 90% of them singletons. Sequenced material: naive CD8+ T cells sorted from blood. The receptors were gathered from a man aged 30-40 years in good health. Both conserved end residues are part of each CDR3. Size is stated for part of the rows, as once, few or many counts, or as a class when the clone is expanded.

TRBV27	.	TRBJ2-7	CASSLSDGLAYEQYF
TRBV23-1	.	TRBJ1-1	CASSLHPNATGGDSKEPDTEAFF
TRBV27	.	TRBJ2-3	CASRWTGTDTQYF
TRBV2	.	TRBJ2-5	CASSVAGRQETQYF
TRBV30	.	TRBJ2-7	CAWSVFQGANEQYF
TRBV27	once	TRBJ2-3	CASSPPGTYTDTQYF
TRBV27	few	TRBJ2-2	CASSLLGTGELFF
TRBV2	.	TRBJ2-7	CASSELPTSGYSYEQYF
TRBV13	.	TRBJ2-1	CASSLVRGHEQFF
TRBV11-2	.	TRBJ2-5	CASSLGGGGFETQYF
TRBV4-3	.	TRBJ2-7	CASSQGSAGSSYEQYF
TRBV5-1	.	TRBJ1-2	CASSFTTQGASSYGYTF
TRBV29-1	.	TRBJ2-6	CSVMSGRDSGANVLTF
TRBV29-1	.	TRBJ2-5	CSGLGGGLAGDEETQYF
TRBV28	.	TRBJ2-7	CASSPPGRGPYTPYEQYF
TRBV7-9	once	TRBJ2-7	CASSQDTQAAYEQYF
TRBV23-1	.	TRBJ2-3	CASRLRREATDTQYF
TRBV5-1	.	TRBJ2-2	CASSLWTGGTGELFF
TRBV7-9	.	TRBJ1-1	CASSLAGGLFAEAFF
TRBV7-7	.	TRBJ2-7	CASSVTGRSQIEQYF
TRBV7-9	.	TRBJ2-1	CASSLDGRFYNEQFF
TRBV4-2	.	TRBJ2-7	CASSQEMDTLNSYEQYF
TRBV10-2	many	TRBJ2-7	CASSESNTRAMDEQYF
TRBV27	.	TRBJ2-3	CASNAGQGGTDTQYF
TRBV27	.	TRBJ1-2	CASSLSIQGPMGYTF
TRBV29-1	.	TRBJ2-7	CSVEARGSNYEQYF
TRBV6-5	.	TRBJ1-5	CASSYSDPLGQPQHF
TRBV7-9	.	TRBJ2-5	CASSAYEETQYF
TRBV19	once	TRBJ1-2	CASSIRRGTGGNYGYTF
TRBV5-1	once	TRBJ2-3	CASSLFLEGTDTQYF
TRBV6-6	.	TRBJ2-7	CASSYMAGGIYEQYF
TRBV15	.	TRBJ1-5	CATSREWEGNQPQHF
TRBV5-6	.	TRBJ2-5	CASSLVASETQYF
TRBV15	.	TRBJ2-3	CATSRGVTTDTQYF
TRBV6-1	.	TRBJ2-4	CASSVRTKNIQYF
TRBV11-2	.	TRBJ1-1	CASTPRWEMNTEAFF
TRBV27	.	TRBJ2-7	CASSLNGRTTYEQYF
TRBV7-9	once	TRBJ2-1	CASSGLAGGGLARNEQFF
TRBV5-1	.	TRBJ1-3	CASSPSTASSSGNTIYF
TRBV13	.	TRBJ2-1	CASSLEDRTSGKYNEQFF
TRBV11-2	.	TRBJ2-2	CASSPGGWSAGELFF
TRBV2	.	TRBJ2-3	CASSSTGSLTDTQYF
TRBV5-1	few	TRBJ2-7	CASSLVEGSSYEQYF
TRBV6-1	.	TRBJ2-7	CASSGLGGGYEQYF
TRBV19	.	TRBJ1-5	CASIMMGGGNQPQHF
TRBV19	.	TRBJ2-7	CASSETGPAYEQYF
TRBV7-2	.	TRBJ2-7	CASSPGLVGEQYF
TRBV6-1	.	TRBJ2-3	CASRTGTGEADTQYF
TRBV7-9	.	TRBJ1-2	CASSSGQGLSGDYGYTF
TRBV7-9	.	TRBJ2-1	CASSEGVMDEQFF
TRBV5-1	.	TRBJ2-7	CASSLHPYEQYF
TRBV5-5	.	TRBJ2-7	CASSFSGTGGSYEQYF
TRBV9	once	TRBJ2-1	CASSPINEQFF
TRBV10-3	.	TRBJ2-3	CAISEGTSGNTDTQYF
TRBV5-4	.	TRBJ1-2	CASSPTNYGYTF
TRBV7-9	.	TRBJ2-1	CASSTATGTLAGDEQFF
TRBV7-9	.	TRBJ2-7	CASSLVGETYEQYF
TRBV7-9	.	TRBJ2-2	CASSLVPGLVNTGELFF